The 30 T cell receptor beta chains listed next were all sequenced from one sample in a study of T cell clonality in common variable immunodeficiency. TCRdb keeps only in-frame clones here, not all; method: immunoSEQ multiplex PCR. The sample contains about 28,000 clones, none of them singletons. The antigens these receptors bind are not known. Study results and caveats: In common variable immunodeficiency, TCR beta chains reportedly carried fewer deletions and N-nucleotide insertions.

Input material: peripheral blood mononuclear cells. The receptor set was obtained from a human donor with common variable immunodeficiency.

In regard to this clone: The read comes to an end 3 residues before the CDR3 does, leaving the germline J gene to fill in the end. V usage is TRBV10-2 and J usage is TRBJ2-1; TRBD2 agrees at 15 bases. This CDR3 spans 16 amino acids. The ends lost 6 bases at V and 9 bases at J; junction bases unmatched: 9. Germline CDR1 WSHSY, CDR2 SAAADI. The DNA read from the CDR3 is TGCGCCAGCAGGACCGGGACTAGCGGGGGGTACGGTGAG. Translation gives CASRTGTSGGYGE. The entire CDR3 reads CASRTGTSGGYGEQFF.

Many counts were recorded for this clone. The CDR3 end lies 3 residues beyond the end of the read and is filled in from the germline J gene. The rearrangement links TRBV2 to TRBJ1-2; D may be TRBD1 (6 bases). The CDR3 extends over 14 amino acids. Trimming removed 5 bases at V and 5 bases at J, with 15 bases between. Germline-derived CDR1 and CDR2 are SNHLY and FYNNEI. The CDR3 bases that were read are TGTGCCAGCAGTCCCATAGTGGGGGCGTATGGC. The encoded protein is CASSPIVGAYG. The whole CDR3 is CASSPIVGAYGYTF.

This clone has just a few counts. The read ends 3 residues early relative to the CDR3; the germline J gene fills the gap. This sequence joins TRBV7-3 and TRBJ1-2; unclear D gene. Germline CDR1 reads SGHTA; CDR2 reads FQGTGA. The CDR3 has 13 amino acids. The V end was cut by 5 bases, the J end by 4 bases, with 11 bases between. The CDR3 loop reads CASSGSRGYGYTF. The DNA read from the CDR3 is TGTGCCAGCAGCGGGTCCCGGGGCTATGGC.

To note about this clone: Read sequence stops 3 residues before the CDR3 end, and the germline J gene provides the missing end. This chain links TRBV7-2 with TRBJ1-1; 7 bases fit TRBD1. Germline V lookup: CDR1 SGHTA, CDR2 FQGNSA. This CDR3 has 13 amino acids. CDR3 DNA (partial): TGTGCCAGCAGCCAGCGGGGGACAGTCAGA. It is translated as CASSQRGTVR. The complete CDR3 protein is CASSQRGTVRAFF.

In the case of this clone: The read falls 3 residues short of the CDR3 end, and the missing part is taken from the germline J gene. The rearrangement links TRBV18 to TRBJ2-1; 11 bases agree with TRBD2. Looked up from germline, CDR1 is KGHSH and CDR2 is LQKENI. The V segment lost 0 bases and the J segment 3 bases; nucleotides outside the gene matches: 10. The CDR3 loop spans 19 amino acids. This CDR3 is CASSPPPGVAGGFYNEQFF. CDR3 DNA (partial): TGTGCCAGCTCACCACCCCCTGGGGTAGCGGGGGGGTTCTACAATGAG. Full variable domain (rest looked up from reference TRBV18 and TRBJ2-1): NAGVMQNPRHLVRRRGQEARLRCSPMKGHSHVYWYRQLPEEGLKFMVYLQKENIIDESGMPKERFSAEFPKEGPSILRIQQVVRGDSAAYFCASSPPPGVAGGFYNEQFFGPGTRLTVL.

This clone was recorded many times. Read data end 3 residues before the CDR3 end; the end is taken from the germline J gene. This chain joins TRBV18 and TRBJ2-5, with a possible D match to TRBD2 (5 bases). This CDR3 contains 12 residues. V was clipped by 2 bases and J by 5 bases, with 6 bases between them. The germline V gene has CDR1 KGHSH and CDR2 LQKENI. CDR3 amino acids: CASSPSGETQYF. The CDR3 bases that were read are TGTGCCAGCTCACCATCGGGGGAGACC. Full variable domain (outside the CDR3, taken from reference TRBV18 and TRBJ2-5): NAGVMQNPRHLVRRRGQEARLRCSPMKGHSHVYWYRQLPEEGLKFMVYLQKENIIDESGMPKERFSAEFPKEGPSILRIQQVVRGDSAAYFCASSPSGETQYFGPGTRLLVL.

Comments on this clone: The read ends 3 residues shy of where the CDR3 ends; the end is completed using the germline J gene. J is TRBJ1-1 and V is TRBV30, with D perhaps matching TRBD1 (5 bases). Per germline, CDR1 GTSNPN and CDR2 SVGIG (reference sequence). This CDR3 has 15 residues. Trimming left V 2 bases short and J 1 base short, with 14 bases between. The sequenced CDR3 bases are TGTGCCTGGAGTCACACATCCGGGGGGAACACTGAA. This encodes CAWSHTSGGNTE. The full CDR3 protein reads CAWSHTSGGNTEAFF.

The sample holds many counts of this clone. The CDR3 bases that were read are TGTGCCAGCAGCCCAAAACAAGAGACC. It yields the protein CASSPKQET. Given in full, the CDR3 is CASSPKQETQYF. The rearrangement joins TRBV6-8 to TRBJ2-5; no clear D. The read gets to within 3 residues of the CDR3 end, and the germline J gene fills in the rest. The CDR3 length is 12 residues. V was clipped by 6 bases and J by 2 bases, with 7 bases between them. Germline CDR1 MNHGY, CDR2 SAAAGT.

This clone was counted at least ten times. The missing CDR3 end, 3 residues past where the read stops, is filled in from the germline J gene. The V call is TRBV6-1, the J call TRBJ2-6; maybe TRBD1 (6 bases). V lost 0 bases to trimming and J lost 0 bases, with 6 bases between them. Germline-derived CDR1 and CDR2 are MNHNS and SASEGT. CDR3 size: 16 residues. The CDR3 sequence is CASSEADSSGANVLTF. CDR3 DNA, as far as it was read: TGTGCCAGCAGTGAAGCGGACAGCTCTGGGGCCAACGTC.

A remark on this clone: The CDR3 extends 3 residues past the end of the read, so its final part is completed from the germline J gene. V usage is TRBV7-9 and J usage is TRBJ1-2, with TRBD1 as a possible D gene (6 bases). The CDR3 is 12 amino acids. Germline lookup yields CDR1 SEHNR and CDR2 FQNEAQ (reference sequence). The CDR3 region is CASSLEQGTYTF. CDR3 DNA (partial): TGTGCCAGCAGCTTAGAACAGGGCACC.

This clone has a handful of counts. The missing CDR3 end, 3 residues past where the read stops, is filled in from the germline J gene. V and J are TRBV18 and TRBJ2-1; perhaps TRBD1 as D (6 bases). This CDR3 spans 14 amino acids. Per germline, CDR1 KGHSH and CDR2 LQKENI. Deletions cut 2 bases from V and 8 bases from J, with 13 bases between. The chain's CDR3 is CASSPADRIDEQFF. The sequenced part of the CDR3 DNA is TGTGCCAGCTCACCAGCTGACAGGATTGATGAG.

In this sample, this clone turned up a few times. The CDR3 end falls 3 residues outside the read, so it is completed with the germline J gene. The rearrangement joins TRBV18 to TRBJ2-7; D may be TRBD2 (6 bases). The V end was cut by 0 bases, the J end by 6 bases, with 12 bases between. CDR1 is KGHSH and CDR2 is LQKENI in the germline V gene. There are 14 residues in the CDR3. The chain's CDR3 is CASSPPWSGGEQYF. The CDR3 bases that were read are TGTGCCAGCTCACCACCGTGGTCCGGGGGCGAG. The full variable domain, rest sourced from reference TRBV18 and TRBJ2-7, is NAGVMQNPRHLVRRRGQEARLRCSPMKGHSHVYWYRQLPEEGLKFMVYLQKENIIDESGMPKERFSAEFPKEGPSILRIQQVVRGDSAAYFCASSPPWSGGEQYFGPGTRLTVT.

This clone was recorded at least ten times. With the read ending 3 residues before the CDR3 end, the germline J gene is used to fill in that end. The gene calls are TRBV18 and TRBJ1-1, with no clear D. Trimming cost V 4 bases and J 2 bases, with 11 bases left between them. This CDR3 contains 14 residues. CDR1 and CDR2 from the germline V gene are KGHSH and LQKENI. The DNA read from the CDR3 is TGTGCCAGCTCACAGGCGGGGAGAAACACTGAA. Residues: CASSQAGRNTE. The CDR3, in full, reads CASSQAGRNTEAFF. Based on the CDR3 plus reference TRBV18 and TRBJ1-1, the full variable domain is NAGVMQNPRHLVRRRGQEARLRCSPMKGHSHVYWYRQLPEEGLKFMVYLQKENIIDESGMPKERFSAEFPKEGPSILRIQQVVRGDSAAYFCASSQAGRNTEAFFGQGTRLTVV.

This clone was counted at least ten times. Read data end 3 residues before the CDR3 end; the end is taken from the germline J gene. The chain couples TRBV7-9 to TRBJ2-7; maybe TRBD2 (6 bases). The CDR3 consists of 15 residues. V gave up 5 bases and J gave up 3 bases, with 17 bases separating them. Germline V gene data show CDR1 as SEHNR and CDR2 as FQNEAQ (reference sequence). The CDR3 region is CASSVSGAGHYEQYF. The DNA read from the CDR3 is TGTGCCAGCAGCGTCTCGGGAGCGGGCCACTACGAG.

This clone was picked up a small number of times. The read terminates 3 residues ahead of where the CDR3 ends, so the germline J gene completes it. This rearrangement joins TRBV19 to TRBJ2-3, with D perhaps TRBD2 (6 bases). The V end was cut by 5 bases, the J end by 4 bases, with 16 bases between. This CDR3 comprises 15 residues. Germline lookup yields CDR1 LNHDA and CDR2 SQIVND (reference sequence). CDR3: CASSPRLAFPDTQYF. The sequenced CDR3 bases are TGTGCCAGTAGTCCTCGGCTAGCGTTCCCAGATACG.

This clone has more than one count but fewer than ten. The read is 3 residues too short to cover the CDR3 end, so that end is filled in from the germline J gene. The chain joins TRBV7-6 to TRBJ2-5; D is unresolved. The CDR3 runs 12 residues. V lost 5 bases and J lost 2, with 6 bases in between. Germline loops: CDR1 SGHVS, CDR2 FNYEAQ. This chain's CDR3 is CASSPHQETQYF. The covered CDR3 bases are TGTGCCAGCAGCCCACATCAAGAGACC.

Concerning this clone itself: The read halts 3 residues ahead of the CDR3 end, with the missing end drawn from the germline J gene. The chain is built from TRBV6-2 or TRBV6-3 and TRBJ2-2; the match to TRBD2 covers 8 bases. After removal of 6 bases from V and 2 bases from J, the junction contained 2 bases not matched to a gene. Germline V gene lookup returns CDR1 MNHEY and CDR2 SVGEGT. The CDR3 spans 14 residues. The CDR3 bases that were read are TGTGCCAGCAGGAGCGGGGGTAACACCGGGGAG. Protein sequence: CASRSGGNTGE. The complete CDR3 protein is CASRSGGNTGELFF.

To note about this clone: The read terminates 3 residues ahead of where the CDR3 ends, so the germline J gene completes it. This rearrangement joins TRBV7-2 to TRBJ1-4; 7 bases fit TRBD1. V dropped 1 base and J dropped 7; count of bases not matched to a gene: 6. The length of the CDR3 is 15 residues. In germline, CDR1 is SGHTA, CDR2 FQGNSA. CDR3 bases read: TGTGCCAGCAGCTTAGGGGAGGGGGCGTTTGAAAAA. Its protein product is CASSLGEGAFEK. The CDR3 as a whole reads CASSLGEGAFEKLFF.

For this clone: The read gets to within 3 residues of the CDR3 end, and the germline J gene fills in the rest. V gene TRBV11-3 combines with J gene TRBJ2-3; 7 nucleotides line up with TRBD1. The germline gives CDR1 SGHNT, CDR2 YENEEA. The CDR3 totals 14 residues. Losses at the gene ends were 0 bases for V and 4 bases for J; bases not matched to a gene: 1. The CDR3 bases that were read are TGTGCCAGCAGCTTAGATACAGGGGCAGATACG. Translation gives CASSLDTGADT. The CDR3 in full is CASSLDTGADTQYF. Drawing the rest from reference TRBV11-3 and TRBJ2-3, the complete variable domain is EAGVVQSPRYKIIEKKQPVAFWCNPISGHNTLYWYLQNLGQGPELLIRYENEEAVDDSQLPKDRFSAERLKGVDSTLKIQPAELGDSAVYLCASSLDTGADTQYFGPGTRLTVL.

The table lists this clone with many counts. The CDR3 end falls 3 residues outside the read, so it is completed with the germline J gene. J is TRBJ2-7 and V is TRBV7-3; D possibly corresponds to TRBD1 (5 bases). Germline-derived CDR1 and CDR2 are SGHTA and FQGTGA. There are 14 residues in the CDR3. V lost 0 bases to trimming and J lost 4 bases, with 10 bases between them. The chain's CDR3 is CASSLTGQGYEQYF. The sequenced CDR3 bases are TGTGCCAGCAGCTTAACAGGGCAGGGATACGAG.

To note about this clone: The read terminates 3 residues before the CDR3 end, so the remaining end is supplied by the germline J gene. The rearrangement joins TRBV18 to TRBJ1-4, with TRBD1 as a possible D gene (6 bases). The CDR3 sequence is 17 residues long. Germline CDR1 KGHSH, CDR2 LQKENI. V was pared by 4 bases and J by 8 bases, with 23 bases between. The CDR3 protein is CASSQSSAGAFYEKLFF. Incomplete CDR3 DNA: TGTGCCAGCTCACAGAGCTCAGCGGGGGCCTTCTACGAAAAA.

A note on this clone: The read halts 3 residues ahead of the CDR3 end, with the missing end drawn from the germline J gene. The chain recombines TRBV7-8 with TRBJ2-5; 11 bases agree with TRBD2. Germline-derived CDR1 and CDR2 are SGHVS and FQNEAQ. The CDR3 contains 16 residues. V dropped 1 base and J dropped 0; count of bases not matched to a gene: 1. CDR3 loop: CASSLGLAGYQETQYF. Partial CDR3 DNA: TGTGCCAGCAGCTTAGGACTAGCGGGGTACCAAGAGACC.

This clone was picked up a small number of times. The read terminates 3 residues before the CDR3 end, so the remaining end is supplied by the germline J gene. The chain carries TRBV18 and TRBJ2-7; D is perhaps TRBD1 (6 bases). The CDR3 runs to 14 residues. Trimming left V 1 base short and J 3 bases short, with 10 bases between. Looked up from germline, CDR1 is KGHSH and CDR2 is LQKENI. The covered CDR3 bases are TGTGCCAGCTCACCACAGGGGGTAGGCTACGAG. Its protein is CASSPQGVGYE. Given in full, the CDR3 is CASSPQGVGYEQYF.

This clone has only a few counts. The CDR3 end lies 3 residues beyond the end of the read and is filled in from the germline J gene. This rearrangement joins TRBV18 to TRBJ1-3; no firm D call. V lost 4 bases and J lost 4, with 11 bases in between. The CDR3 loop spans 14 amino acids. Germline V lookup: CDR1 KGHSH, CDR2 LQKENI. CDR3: CASSLWATGNTIYF. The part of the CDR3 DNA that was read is TGTGCCAGCTCACTTTGGGCAACGGGAAACACC.

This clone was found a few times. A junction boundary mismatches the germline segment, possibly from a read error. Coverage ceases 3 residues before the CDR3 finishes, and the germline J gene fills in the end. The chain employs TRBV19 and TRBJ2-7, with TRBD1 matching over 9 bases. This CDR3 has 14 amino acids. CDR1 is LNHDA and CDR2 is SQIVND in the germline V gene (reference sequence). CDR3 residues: CAISQTGGAYEQYF. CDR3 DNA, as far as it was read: TGTGCCATTAGTCAGACAGGGGGGGCCTACGAG.

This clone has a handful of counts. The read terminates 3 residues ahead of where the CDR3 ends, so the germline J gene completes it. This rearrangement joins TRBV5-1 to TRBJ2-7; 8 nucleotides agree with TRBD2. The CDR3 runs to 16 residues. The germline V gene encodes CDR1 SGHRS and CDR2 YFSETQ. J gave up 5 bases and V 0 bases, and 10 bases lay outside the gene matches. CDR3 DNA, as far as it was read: TGCGCCAGCAGCTTGGTCCGGGGGGGTATTGGTGACGAG. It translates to CASSLVRGGIGDE. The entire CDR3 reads CASSLVRGGIGDEQYF.

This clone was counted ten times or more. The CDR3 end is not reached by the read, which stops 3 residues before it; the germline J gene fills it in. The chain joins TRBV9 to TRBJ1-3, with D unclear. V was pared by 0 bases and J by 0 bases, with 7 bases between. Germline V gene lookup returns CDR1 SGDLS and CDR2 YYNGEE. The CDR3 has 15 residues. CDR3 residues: CASSVDSSSGNTIYF. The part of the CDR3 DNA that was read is TGTGCCAGCAGCGTAGACAGCAGCTCTGGAAACACC. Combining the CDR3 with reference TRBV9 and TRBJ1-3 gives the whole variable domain DSGVTQTPKHLITATGQRVTLRCSPRSGDLSVYWYQQSLDQGLQFLIQYYNGEERAKGNILERFSAQQFPDLHSELNLSSLELGDSALYFCASSVDSSSGNTIYFGEGSWLTVV.

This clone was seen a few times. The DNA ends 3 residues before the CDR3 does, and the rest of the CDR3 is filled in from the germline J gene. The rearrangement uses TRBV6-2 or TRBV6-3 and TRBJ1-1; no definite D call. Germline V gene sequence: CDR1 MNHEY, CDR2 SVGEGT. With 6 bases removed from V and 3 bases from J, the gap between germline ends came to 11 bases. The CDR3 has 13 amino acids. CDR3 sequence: CASRLTGDTEAFF. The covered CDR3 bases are TGTGCCAGCAGATTGACCGGGGACACTGAA.

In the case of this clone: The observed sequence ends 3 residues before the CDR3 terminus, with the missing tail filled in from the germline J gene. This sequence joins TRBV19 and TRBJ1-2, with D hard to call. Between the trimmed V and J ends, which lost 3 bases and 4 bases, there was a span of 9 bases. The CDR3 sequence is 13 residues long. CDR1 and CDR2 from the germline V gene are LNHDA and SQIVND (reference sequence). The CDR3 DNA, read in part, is TGTGCCAGTAGTATCGCAGGTAGCTATGGC. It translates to CASSIAGSYG. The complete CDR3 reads CASSIAGSYGYTF. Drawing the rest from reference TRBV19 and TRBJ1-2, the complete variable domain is DGGITQSPKYLFRKEGQNVTLSCEQNLNHDAMYWYRQDPGQGLRLIYYSQIVNDFQKGDIAEGYSVSREKKESFPLTVTSAQKNPTAFYLCASSIAGSYGYTFGSGTRLTVV.

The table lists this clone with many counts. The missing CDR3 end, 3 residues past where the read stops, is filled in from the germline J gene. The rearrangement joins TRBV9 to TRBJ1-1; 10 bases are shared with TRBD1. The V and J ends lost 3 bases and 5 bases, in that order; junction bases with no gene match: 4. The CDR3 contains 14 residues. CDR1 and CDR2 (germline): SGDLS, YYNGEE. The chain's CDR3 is CASSAQDRGTEAFF. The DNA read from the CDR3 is TGTGCCAGCAGCGCCCAGGACAGGGGGACTGAA.